A single sample is the source of the 11 T cell receptor beta chains below, sequenced in a study of T-cell memory formation after mild COVID-19. TCRdb re-called the 5' RACE reads through MiXCR, storing one row per CDR3 protein. The sample has under 450,000 distinct CDR3 sequences, roughly 19% seen once. The sequencing input was PBMCs or a T cell subset sorted from them (not recorded which). The receptors were sampled from a man aged 18 to 30 who had mild COVID-19 (a few samples of this study predate the infection). Cell type and time point are not known.

In this sample, this clonotype turned up a few times. The chain is built from TRBV10-3 and TRBJ2-7, with TRBD2 as a possible D gene (5 bases). This CDR3 is built from 13 residues. The germline V and J ends were trimmed by 2 bases and 2 bases, with 7 bases remaining between them. Per the germline V gene, CDR1 is ENHRY and CDR2 is SYGVKD. The CDR3 loop reads CAISEEGPYEQYV. In DNA form, the CDR3 reads TGTGCCATCAGTGAGGAGGGCCCCTACGAGCAGTACGTC.

This clonotype was seen a handful of times. The rearrangement links TRBV6-2 or TRBV6-3 to TRBJ1-6; the D is unclear. The CDR3 runs to 14 residues. V was pared by 1 base and J by 7 bases, with 8 bases between. Germline lookup yields CDR1 MNHEY and CDR2 SVGEGT. CDR3 region: CASSYWTANSPLHF. Written as DNA, the CDR3 is TGTGCCAGCAGTTACTGGACCGCAAATTCACCCCTCCACTTT.

J is TRBJ2-2 and V is TRBV7-9, with a weak D call TRBD2 (5 bases). V was clipped by 5 bases and J by 7 bases, with 11 bases between them. There are 13 residues in the CDR3. Germline V CDR1 and CDR2: SEHNR, FQNEAQ (reference sequence). The CDR3 nucleotides are TGTGCCAGCAGCGGAGGTGACTACGGGGAGCTGTTTTTT. Translation gives CASSGGDYGELFF.

The rearrangement links TRBV12-3 or TRBV12-4 to TRBJ1-2, with 11 positions matching TRBD1. The trim removed 6 bases at V and 3 bases at J, leaving 9 bases unmatched. The CDR3 is 16 amino acids. This chain's CDR3 is CASSPTRDRGYYGYTF. DNA for the CDR3: TGTGCCAGCAGCCCCACCCGGGACAGGGGGTACTATGGCTACACCTTC.

This clonotype has a count of ten or more. The chain joins TRBV18 to TRBJ1-1, with D possibly being TRBD1 (5 bases). V was cut by 2 bases and J by 0 bases, with 13 bases left in between. Germline V gene lookup returns CDR1 KGHSH and CDR2 LQKENI. The CDR3 contains 16 residues. The CDR3 sequence: CASSPGGTIMNTEAFF. DNA of the CDR3: TGTGCCAGCTCACCAGGAGGGACGATCATGAACACTGAAGCTTTCTTT.

There are a few counts of this clonotype. The chain uses TRBV12-3 or TRBV12-4 and TRBJ1-5; the D gene is possibly TRBD1 (6 bases). V lost 3 bases to trimming and J lost 6 bases, with 18 bases between them. This CDR3 has 16 amino acids. The CDR3 bases are TGTGCCAGCAGTTTGACCGGGAGAGGGGGGATTCAGCCCCAGCATTTT. It encodes CASSLTGRGGIQPQHF.

This chain uses TRBV5-1 with TRBJ1-2; the D gene is possibly TRBD1 (5 bases). The germline CDR1 and CDR2 sequences are SGHRS and YFSETQ. CDR3 length: 14 residues. Trimming took 2 bases from V and 2 from J, leaving 10 bases between them. CDR3 coding DNA: TGCGCCAGCAGCTTCGGGACGGAGAACTATGGCTACACCTTC. This codes for CASSFGTENYGYTF.

This clonotype was seen only a few times. CDR3 DNA: TGCAGTGCCCCCGGGAGAGGGTCAGAGACCCAGTACTTC. This translates into CSAPGRGSETQYF. The chain joins TRBV20-1 to TRBJ2-5; D perhaps matches TRBD2 (6 bases). Trimming took off 6 bases at V and 4 bases at J, with 15 bases between the two ends. CDR1 DFQATT and CDR2 SNEGSKA come from the germline V gene (reference sequence). This CDR3 comprises 13 residues.

This clonotype has just a few counts. The V gene is TRBV25-1, the J gene TRBJ2-2; no definite D call. Per germline, CDR1 MGHDK and CDR2 SYGVNS. The V and J ends lost 10 bases and 7 bases respectively, with 10 bases between them. The CDR3 has 11 residues. CDR3 in DNA: TGTGCCACCAGGTTGGGCGGGGAGCTGTTTTTT. It encodes CATRLGGELFF.

The chain combines TRBV2 with TRBJ1-4; weak D call: TRBD1 (6 bases). V dropped 8 bases and J dropped 12 bases, with 16 bases sitting between them. CDR3 length: 12 residues. Germline loops: CDR1 SNHLY, CDR2 FYNNEI. The CDR3 loop reads CASSIDRPELFF. The CDR3 DNA follows: TGTGCCAGCTCAATCGACAGGCCGGAACTGTTTTTT.

This chain connects TRBV5-1 to TRBJ2-3, with D perhaps assigned TRBD1 or TRBD2 (5 bases each). This CDR3 has 14 residues. V lost 3 bases to trimming and J lost 0 bases, with 8 bases between them. From germline, CDR1 is SGHRS and CDR2 YFSETQ. The CDR3 bases are TGCGCCAGCAGCTCCGGGGACAGCACAGATACGCAGTATTTT. It is translated as CASSSGDSTDTQYF.